A single TCR beta chain is shown here with its context. Germline-derived CDR1 and CDR2 are SGHTA and FQGTGA. V lost 6 bases to trimming and J lost 0 bases, with 14 bases between them. This CDR3 spans 15 amino acids. The data belong to a study of technical replicates of blood from several donors. The protocol was immunoSEQ multiplex PCR, while the TCRdb copy is restricted to in-frame clones and leaves out a portion. The repertoire holds 65,000 to 95,000 clones, with around 86% as singletons. The source material was PBMCs. The receptor was derived from a human donor in good health. Some clones in this sample may be carry-over from other donors' samples. The chain joins TRBV7-3 to TRBJ1-2; perhaps TRBD1 as D (5 bases). The CDR3 loop is CASSLAGQANYGYTF. CDR3 DNA: TGTGCCAGCAGTTTGGCGGGGCAAGCTAACTATGGCTACACCTTC.